Listed here are 14 T cell receptor beta chains from one sample, sequenced in a study of T cell responses to AZD1222 COVID-19 vaccine. Sequencing was performed with immunoSEQ multiplex PCR; in TCRdb, only in-frame clones are kept and a portion is missing. The profile shows 150,000 or so clones, roughly nine tenths of them singletons. The sequencing here drew on peripheral blood, taken on day 0 of AZD1222 vaccination. The source of these receptors is an adult in good health.

The V call is TRBV27, the J call TRBJ1-1; the match to TRBD1 covers 9 bases. Trimming cost V 5 bases and J 4 bases; bases outside gene matches: 8. This CDR3 is 15 amino acids long. The germline CDR1 and CDR2 sequences are MNHEY and SMNVEV (reference sequence). The CDR3 region is CASSPTGTGSTEAFF. In nucleotides, the CDR3 is TGTGCCAGCAGTCCAACCGGGACAGGGAGCACTGAAGCTTTCTTT.

The chain recombines TRBV7-2 with TRBJ2-5, with 10 bases that match TRBD1. Germline V gene sequence: CDR1 SGHTA, CDR2 FQGNSA. V lost 5 bases, J lost 5 bases, and 17 bases stayed unmatched. The CDR3 extends over 18 amino acids. CDR3 nucleotides: TGTGCCAGCAGCGCTCAACCAGCTGGGACAGGGGCTTATGAGACCCAGTACTTC. Residues: CASSAQPAGTGAYETQYF.

V usage is TRBV11-3 and J usage is TRBJ1-1; D uncertain. Germline CDR1 and CDR2: SGHNT and YENEEA. CDR3 length: 14 amino acids. Trimming pared 5 bases from V and 4 bases from J, leaving 14 bases between. CDR3 coding DNA: TGTGCCAGCAGCCATGGCAGCTTTGGCACTGAAGCTTTCTTT. Translating gives CASSHGSFGTEAFF.

The chain combines TRBV28 with TRBJ1-1; D ambiguous. Per germline, CDR1 MDHEN and CDR2 SYDVKM. The CDR3 totals 13 residues. V gave up 6 bases and J gave up 1 base, with 9 bases separating them. The CDR3 nucleotides read TGTGCCAGCAGAGACCGGCGGAACACTGAAGCTTTCTTT. Its translation: CASRDRRNTEAFF. Full variable domain (missing parts from reference TRBV28 and TRBJ1-1): DVKVTQSSRYLVKRTGEKVFLECVQDMDHENMFWYRQDPGLGLRLIYFSYDVKMKEKGDIPEGYSVSREKKERFSLILESASTNQTSMYLCASRDRRNTEAFFGQGTRLTVV.

This chain joins TRBV20-1 and TRBJ1-4; D not certain. Trimming shortened V by 7 bases and J by 8 bases, and 11 bases separated the two germline ends. The CDR3 is 11 residues long. Germline lookup yields CDR1 DFQATT and CDR2 SNEGSKA (reference sequence). The CDR3 region has the DNA TGCAGTGGTGGACGTGGGGAAAAACTGTTTTTT. As protein: CSGGRGEKLFF.

The chain recombines TRBV4-1 with TRBJ1-2, with 8 bases that match TRBD1. The length of the CDR3 is 18 residues. Germline CDR1 MGHRA, CDR2 YSYEKL. The junction had 11 bases not matched to a gene; V was cut back by 0 bases and J by 2 bases. CDR3 in amino acids: CASSQDQGARTINYGYTF. The CDR3 region has the DNA TGCGCCAGCAGCCAAGATCAGGGGGCGCGAACGATCAACTATGGCTACACCTTC.

V is TRBV5-8 and J is TRBJ2-5; D remains ambiguous. The CDR3 sequence is 13 residues long. With 5 bases removed from V and 4 bases from J, the gap between germline ends came to 12 bases. Germline CDR1 is SGHTS and CDR2 is YDEGEE. CDR3 sequence (DNA): TGTGCCAGCAGATGGTGGGTAGGAGAGACCCAGTACTTC. Translated, it gives CASRWWVGETQYF.

The V gene is TRBV7-3, the J gene TRBJ2-1; 15 bases match TRBD2. Trimming cost V 5 bases and J 4 bases; bases outside gene matches: 21. CDR3 size: 22 residues. The V gene's germline CDR1 is SGHTA and CDR2 FQGTGA. Here the CDR3 reads CASSLPHRTSGRALRTYNEQFF. DNA of the CDR3: TGTGCCAGCAGCCTACCACACCGGACTAGCGGGAGGGCCTTGCGAACTTACAATGAGCAGTTCTTC.

The genes are TRBV3-1 (or the pseudogene TRBV3-2) and TRBJ2-3, with D perhaps matching TRBD1 (6 bases). V lost 1 base and J 2 bases, leaving 13 bases between the germline ends. The CDR3 consists of 16 residues. Germline V gene lookup returns CDR1 LGHDT and CDR2 YNNKEL (reference sequence). Here the CDR3 reads CASSQGRGSITDTQYF. The CDR3 nucleotides read TGTGCCAGCAGCCAAGGAAGGGGGTCTATCACAGATACGCAGTATTTT.

The chain carries TRBV3-1 (or the pseudogene TRBV3-2) and TRBJ2-7, with D perhaps TRBD1 or TRBD2 (5 bases each). With 3 bases removed from V and 1 base from J, the gap between germline ends came to 16 bases. Germline V gene sequence: CDR1 LGHDT, CDR2 YNNKEL (reference sequence). The CDR3 has 16 amino acids. The CDR3 DNA reads as TGTGCCAGCAGCCAGGGACCGGTGTTGGGTTCCTACGAGCAGTACTTC. Translated, it gives CASSQGPVLGSYEQYF.

The chain combines TRBV5-1 with TRBJ2-6; TRBD1 might be the D (5 bases). Germline CDR1 is SGHRS and CDR2 is YFSETQ. The CDR3 runs 15 residues. Trimming stripped 0 bases from V and 4 bases from J, with 8 bases between. CDR3 bases: TGCGCCAGCAGCTTGGAGGGGTCAGGGGCCAACGTCCTGACTTTC. It encodes CASSLEGSGANVLTF.

The chain uses TRBV5-4 and TRBJ2-7; 9 bases fit TRBD1. The CDR3 has 15 amino acids. The germline CDR1 and CDR2 sequences are SGHNT and YYREEE (reference sequence). Unmatched junction bases numbered 11, after V lost 3 bases and J lost 7 bases. CDR3 DNA: TGTGCCAGCAGCTATCCCGGGACAGGGAATTTGGAGCAGTACTTC. This encodes CASSYPGTGNLEQYF. Full variable domain (missing parts from reference TRBV5-4 and TRBJ2-7): ETGVTQSPTHLIKTRGQQVTLRCSSQSGHNTVSWYQQALGQGPQFIFQYYREEENGRGNFPPRFSGLQFPNYSSELNVNALELDDSALYLCASSYPGTGNLEQYFGPGTRLTVT.

This chain uses TRBV7-2 with TRBJ1-3; D is undetermined. Trimming cost V 8 bases and J 1 base, with 15 bases left between them. Germline V lookup: CDR1 SGHTA, CDR2 FQGNSA. There are 15 residues in the CDR3. The DNA for the CDR3 is TGTGCCAGCGCGCCCCAGAGCAATTCTGGAAACACCATATATTTT. Its protein is CASAPQSNSGNTIYF.

The chain carries TRBV5-1 and TRBJ1-1; D ambiguous. This CDR3 is built from 13 residues. Trimming removed 2 bases from V and 3 bases from J, with 8 bases in between. CDR1 and CDR2 from the germline V gene are SGHRS and YFSETQ. This CDR3 reads CASSFNSYTEAFF. Here the CDR3 DNA reads TGCGCCAGCAGCTTTAACAGCTACACTGAAGCTTTCTTT.